This T cell receptor (beta chain) appears in the sequencing data of a study of shared clonotypes between healthy human individuals. The CDR3 is 17 residues long. The germline V gene encodes CDR1 SGHNT and CDR2 YYREEE (reference sequence). Trimming stripped 0 bases from V and 1 base from J, with 14 bases between. In its sample, this clone was seen once. This was a deep-level run. Replicate PCRs for sorted subsets used approximately 220 ng DNA; this equaled tens of thousands of T cell genomes. Clones were sequenced by immunoSEQ multiplex PCR, and TCRdb holds only the in-frame ones, with some missing. The sample has more than 550,000 clones, over 60% seen once.

V gene TRBV5-4 combines with J gene TRBJ2-1; D gene uncertain. The sequence derives from a woman aged 30 to 39 in good health. Material for sequencing was memory CD4+ T cells sorted from blood. Documented subset: CD45RA-negative fraction. The CDR3 coding sequence is TGTGCCAGCAGCTTGGGGGGTTCCCTGCTATCCTACAATGAGCAGTTCTTC. Protein product: CASSLGGSLLSYNEQFF.